This T cell receptor beta chain was found in a study of shared clonotypes between healthy human individuals. Study summary: CD4 naive and memory got three plates each, CD8 naive two, CD8 memory one.

Naive CD45RA+ and memory CD45RA-negative subsets were split from CD4+ cells. The study, taken as a whole, reports: Clonotype sharing among donors was thought likely to change with sequencing depth. On the whole, naive subsets had larger estimated richness than memory subsets had.

Profiled with immunoSEQ multiplex PCR; TCRdb holds only in-frame clones, not every one. The data show about 1 million clones, with around four fifths seen just once and around 1.5% held by the top ten. Worth noting for this clone: The antigen is not known.

The TCR comes from a man aged 18-30 years in good health. Sequenced: memory CD4+ T cells sorted from blood. Subset of the sample: CD45RA-negative fraction.

The CDR3, as DNA: TGCGCCAGCAGCTTGATGGGACTAGCGGGCAAAGAGACCCAGTACTTC. This sequence encodes CASSLMGLAGKETQYF. The V gene is TRBV5-1, the J gene TRBJ2-5; 12 nucleotides agree with TRBD2. This CDR3 contains 16 residues. Trimming removed 1 base from V and 3 bases from J; junction bases left unmatched: 4. Germline V gene data show CDR1 as SGHRS and CDR2 as YFSETQ.